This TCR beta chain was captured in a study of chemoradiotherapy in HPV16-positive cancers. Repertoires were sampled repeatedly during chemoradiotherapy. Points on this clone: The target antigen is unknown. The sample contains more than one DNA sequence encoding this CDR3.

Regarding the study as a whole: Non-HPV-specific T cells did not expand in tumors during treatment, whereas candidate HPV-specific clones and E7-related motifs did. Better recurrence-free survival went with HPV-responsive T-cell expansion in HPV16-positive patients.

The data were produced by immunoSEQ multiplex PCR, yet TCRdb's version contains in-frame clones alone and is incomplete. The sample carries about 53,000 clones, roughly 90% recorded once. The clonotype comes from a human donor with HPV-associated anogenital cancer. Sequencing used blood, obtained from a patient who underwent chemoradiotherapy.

In DNA form, the CDR3 reads TGTGCCAGCAGCTTAGGACAGGGTAGCACAGATACGCAGTATTTT. Translation: CASSLGQGSTDTQYF. The chain uses TRBV7-3 and TRBJ2-3; 8 nucleotides agree with TRBD1. Germline CDR1 reads SGHTA; CDR2 reads FQGTGA. This CDR3 has 15 residues. The V segment lost 2 bases and the J segment 0 bases; nucleotides outside the gene matches: 1.